The TCR beta chain described here comes from a study of blood T cell repertoires in COVID-19. About the research overall: The United States, Italy and Spain were the sources of the acute and convalescent COVID-19 samples.

Original methodology: Reference gene primer amplification gave nucleated cell count estimates. Clones were sequenced by immunoSEQ multiplex PCR, and TCRdb holds only the in-frame ones, with some missing. V, J and clone size are those of that table, while D and trimming were read from the DNA. Of around 170,000 clones in the sample, about four fifths were seen once. A single count supports this clone. The germline V and J ends were trimmed by 3 bases and 2 bases, with 13 bases remaining between them. CDR3 size: 15 residues. Germline CDR1 KGHSH, CDR2 LQKENI. The chain has TRBV18 and TRBJ2-5, with a weak D call TRBD2 (5 bases). The specimen sequenced was peripheral blood. The clonotype comes from a woman older than 75 with acute or convalescent COVID-19. CDR3 sequence (DNA): TGTGCCAGCTCACCGAGCGGAATCAAACAAGAGACCCAGTACTTC. This translates into CASSPSGIKQETQYF. The entire variable domain, with the rest obtained from reference TRBV18 and TRBJ2-5, is as follows: NAGVMQNPRHLVRRRGQEARLRCSPMKGHSHVYWYRQLPEEGLKFMVYLQKENIIDESGMPKERFSAEFPKEGPSILRIQQVVRGDSAAYFCASSPSGIKQETQYFGPGTRLLVL.